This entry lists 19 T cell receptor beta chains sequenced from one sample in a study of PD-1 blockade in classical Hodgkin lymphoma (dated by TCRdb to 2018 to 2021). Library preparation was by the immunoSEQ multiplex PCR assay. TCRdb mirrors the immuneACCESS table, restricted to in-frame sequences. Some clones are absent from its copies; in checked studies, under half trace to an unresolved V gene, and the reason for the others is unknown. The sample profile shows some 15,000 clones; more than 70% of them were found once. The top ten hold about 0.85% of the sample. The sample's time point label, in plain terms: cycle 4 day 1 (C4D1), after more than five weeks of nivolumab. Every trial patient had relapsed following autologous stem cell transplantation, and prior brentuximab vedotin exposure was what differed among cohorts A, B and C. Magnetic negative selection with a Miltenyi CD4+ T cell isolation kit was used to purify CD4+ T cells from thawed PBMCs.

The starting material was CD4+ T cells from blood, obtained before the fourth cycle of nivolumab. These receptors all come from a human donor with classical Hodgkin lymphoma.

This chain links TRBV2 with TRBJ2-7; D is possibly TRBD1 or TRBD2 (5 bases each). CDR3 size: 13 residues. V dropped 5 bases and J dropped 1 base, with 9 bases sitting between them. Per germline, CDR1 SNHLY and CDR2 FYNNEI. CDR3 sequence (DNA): TGTGCCAGCAGTAGGGACCTATCCTACGAGCAGTACTTC. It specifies CASSRDLSYEQYF. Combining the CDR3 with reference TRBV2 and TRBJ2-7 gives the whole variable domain EPEVTQTPSHQVTQMGQEVILRCVPISNHLYFYWYRQILGQKVEFLVSFYNNEISEKSEIFDDQFSVERPDGSNFTLKIRSTKLEDSAMYFCASSRDLSYEQYFGPGTRLTVT.

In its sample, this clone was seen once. The CDR3 sequence is CASSSPTGTYEQYF. For the CDR3, the DNA is TGTGCCAGCAGTTCTCCGACAGGGACCTACGAGCAGTACTTC. The chain combines TRBV28 with TRBJ2-7; 7 nucleotides align to TRBD1. The V gene's germline CDR1 is MDHEN and CDR2 SYDVKM. V gave up 4 bases and J gave up 2 bases; unmatched junction bases: 5. The CDR3 contains 14 residues. The full variable domain, rest sourced from reference TRBV28 and TRBJ2-7, is DVKVTQSSRYLVKRTGEKVFLECVQDMDHENMFWYRQDPGLGLRLIYFSYDVKMKEKGDIPEGYSVSREKKERFSLILESASTNQTSMYLCASSSPTGTYEQYFGPGTRLTVT.

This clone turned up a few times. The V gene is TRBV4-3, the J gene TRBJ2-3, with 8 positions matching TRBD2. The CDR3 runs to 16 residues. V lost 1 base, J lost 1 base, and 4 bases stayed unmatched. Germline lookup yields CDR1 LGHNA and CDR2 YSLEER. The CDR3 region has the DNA TGCGCCAGCAGCCAAGGACCGACTAGCGGCACAGATACGCAGTATTTT. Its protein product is CASSQGPTSGTDTQYF.

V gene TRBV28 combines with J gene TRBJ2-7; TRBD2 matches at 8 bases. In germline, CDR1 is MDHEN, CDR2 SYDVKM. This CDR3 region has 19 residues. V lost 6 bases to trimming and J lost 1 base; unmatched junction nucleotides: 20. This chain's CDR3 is CASSPTYKGPGLVSYEQYF. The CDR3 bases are TGTGCCAGCAGCCCAACTTATAAAGGCCCGGGACTAGTATCCTACGAGCAGTACTTC. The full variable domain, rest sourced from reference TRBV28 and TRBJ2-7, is DVKVTQSSRYLVKRTGEKVFLECVQDMDHENMFWYRQDPGLGLRLIYFSYDVKMKEKGDIPEGYSVSREKKERFSLILESASTNQTSMYLCASSPTYKGPGLVSYEQYFGPGTRLTVT.

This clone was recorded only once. The CDR3 DNA sequence: TGTGCCAGCAGTGCCATAGACGCAGATACGCAGTATTTT. Protein sequence: CASSAIDADTQYF. V usage is TRBV5-4 and J usage is TRBJ2-3; the D is unclear. The length of the CDR3 is 13 residues. The V end lost 5 bases, the J end lost 4 bases, and 11 bases lay between the germline ends. Germline loops: CDR1 SGHNT, CDR2 YYREEE (reference sequence).

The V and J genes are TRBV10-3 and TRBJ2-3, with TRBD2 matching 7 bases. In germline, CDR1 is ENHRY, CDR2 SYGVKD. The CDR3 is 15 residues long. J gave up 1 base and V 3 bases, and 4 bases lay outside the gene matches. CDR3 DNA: TGTGCCATCAGTGACTCTGGGAGGGGCACAGATACGCAGTATTTT. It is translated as CAISDSGRGTDTQYF.

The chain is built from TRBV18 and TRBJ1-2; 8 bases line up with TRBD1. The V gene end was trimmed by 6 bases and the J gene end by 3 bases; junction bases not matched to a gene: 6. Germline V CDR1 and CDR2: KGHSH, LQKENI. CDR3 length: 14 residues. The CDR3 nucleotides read TGTGCCAGCTCCGGACAGGGTAAAGACTATGGCTACACCTTC. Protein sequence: CASSGQGKDYGYTF.

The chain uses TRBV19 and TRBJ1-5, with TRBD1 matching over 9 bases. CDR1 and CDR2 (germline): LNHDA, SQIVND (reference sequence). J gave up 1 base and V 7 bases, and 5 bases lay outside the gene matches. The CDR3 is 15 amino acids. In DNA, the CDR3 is TGTGCCAGTACTCTTGGGACAGGGAGCAATCAGCCCCAGCATTTT. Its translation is CASTLGTGSNQPQHF.

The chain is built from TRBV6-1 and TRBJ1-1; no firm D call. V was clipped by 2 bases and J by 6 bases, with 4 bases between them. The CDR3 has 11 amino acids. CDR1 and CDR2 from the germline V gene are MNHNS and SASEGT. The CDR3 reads CASSETAEAFF. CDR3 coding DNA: TGTGCCAGCAGTGAAACTGCTGAAGCTTTCTTT.

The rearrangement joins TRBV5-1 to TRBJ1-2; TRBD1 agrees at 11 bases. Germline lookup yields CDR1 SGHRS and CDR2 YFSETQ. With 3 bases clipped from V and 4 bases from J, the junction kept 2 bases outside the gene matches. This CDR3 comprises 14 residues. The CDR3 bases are TGCGCCAGCAGCTCCGGGACAGGGGGCTATGGCTACACCTTC. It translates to CASSSGTGGYGYTF.

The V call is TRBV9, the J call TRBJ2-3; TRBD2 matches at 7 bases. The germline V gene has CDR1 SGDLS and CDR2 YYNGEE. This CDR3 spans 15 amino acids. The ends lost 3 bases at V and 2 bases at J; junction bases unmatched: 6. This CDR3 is CASSGSGVPTDTQYF. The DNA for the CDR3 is TGTGCCAGCAGCGGGAGCGGGGTGCCCACAGATACGCAGTATTTT.

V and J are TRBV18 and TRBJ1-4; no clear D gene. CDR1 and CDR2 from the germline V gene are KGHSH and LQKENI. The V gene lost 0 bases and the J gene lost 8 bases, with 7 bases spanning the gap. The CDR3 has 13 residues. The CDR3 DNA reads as TGTGCCAGCTCACCACCACCCCGAGAAAAACTGTTTTTT. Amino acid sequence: CASSPPPREKLFF.

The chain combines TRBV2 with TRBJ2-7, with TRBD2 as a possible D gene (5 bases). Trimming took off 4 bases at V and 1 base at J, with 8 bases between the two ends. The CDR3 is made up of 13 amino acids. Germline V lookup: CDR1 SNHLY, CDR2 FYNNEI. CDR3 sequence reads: CASSVAGSYEQYF. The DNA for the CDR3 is TGTGCCAGCAGTGTGGCGGGTTCCTACGAGCAGTACTTC.

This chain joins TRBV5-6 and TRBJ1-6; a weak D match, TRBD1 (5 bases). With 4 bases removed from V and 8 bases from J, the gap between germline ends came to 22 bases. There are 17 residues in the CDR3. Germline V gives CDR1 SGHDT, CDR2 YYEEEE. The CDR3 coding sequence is TGTGCCAGCAGCCCGCCCCGTGTTGGTGGGACGGATTCACCCCTCCACTTT. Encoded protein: CASSPPRVGGTDSPLHF. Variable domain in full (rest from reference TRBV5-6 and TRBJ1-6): DAGVTQSPTHLIKTRGQQVTLRCSPKSGHDTVSWYQQALGQGPQFIFQYYEEEERQRGNFPDRFSGHQFPNYSSELNVNALLLGDSALYLCASSPPRVGGTDSPLHFGNGTRLTVT.

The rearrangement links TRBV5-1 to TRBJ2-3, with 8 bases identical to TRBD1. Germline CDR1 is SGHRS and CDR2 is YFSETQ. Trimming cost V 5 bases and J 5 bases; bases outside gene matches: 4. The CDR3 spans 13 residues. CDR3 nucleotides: TGCGCCAGCAGTTGGGGGACAGGAGATACGCAGTATTTT. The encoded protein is CASSWGTGDTQYF. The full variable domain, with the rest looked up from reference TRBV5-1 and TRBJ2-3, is KAGVTQTPRYLIKTRGQQVTLSCSPISGHRSVSWYQQTPGQGLQFLFEYFSETQRNKGNFPGRFSGRQFSNSRSEMNVSTLELGDSALYLCASSWGTGDTQYFGPGTRLTVL.

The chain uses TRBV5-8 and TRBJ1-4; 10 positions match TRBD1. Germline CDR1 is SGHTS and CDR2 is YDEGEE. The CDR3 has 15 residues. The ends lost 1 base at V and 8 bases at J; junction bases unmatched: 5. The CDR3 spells CASSLWGQGNEKLFF. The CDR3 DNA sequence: TGTGCCAGCAGCTTGTGGGGACAGGGGAACGAAAAACTGTTTTTT.

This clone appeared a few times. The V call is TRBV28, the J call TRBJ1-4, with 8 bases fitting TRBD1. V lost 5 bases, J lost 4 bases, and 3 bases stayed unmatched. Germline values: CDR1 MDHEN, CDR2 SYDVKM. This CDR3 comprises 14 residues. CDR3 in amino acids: CASSKQGVNEKLFF. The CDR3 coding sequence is TGTGCCAGCAGTAAACAGGGGGTTAATGAAAAACTGTTTTTT.

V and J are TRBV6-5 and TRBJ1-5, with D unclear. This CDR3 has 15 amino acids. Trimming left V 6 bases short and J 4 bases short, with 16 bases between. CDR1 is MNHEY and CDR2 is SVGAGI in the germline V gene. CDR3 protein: CASRTSGAANQPQHF. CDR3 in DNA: TGTGCCAGCAGGACTAGCGGCGCAGCAAATCAGCCCCAGCATTTT.

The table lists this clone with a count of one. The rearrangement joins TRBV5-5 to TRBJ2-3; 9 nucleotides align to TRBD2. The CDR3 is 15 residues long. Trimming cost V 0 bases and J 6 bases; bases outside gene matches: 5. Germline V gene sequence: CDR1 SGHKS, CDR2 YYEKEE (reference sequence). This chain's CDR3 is CASSLGVAGVDTQYF. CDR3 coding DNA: TGTGCCAGCAGCTTGGGAGTAGCGGGAGTGGATACGCAGTATTTT. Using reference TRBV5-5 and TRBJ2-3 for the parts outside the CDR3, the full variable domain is DAGVTQSPTHLIKTRGQQVTLRCSPISGHKSVSWYQQVLGQGPQFIFQYYEKEERGRGNFPDRFSARQFPNYSSELNVNALLLGDSALYLCASSLGVAGVDTQYFGPGTRLTVL.